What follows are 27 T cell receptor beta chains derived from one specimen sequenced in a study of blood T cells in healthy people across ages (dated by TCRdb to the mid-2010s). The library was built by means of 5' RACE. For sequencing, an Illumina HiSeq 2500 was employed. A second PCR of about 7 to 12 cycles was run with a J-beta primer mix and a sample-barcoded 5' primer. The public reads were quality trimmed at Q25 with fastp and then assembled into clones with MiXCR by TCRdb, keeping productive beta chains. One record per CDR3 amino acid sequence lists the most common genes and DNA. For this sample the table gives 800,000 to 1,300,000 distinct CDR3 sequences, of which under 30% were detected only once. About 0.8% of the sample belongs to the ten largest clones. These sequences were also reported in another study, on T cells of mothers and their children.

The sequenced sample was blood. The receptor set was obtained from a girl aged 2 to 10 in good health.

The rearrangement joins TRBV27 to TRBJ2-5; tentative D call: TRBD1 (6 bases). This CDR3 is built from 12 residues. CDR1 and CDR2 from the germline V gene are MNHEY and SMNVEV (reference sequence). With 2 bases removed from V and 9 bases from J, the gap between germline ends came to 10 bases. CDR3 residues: CASSLTGKAQYF. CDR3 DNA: TGTGCCAGCAGTTTAACAGGGAAGGCCCAGTACTTC.

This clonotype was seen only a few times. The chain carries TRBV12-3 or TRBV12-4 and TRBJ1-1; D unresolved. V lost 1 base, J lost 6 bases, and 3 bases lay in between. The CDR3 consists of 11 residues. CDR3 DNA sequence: TGTGCCAGCAGTTTAGTCTCTGAAGCTTTCTTT. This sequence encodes CASSLVSEAFF.

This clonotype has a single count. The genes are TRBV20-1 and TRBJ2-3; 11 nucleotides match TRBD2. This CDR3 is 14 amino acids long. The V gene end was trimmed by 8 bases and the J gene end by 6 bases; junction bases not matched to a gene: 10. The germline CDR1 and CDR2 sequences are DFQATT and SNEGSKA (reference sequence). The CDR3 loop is CSTLAGGPTDTQYF. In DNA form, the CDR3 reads TGCAGTACCTTAGCGGGAGGGCCGACTGATACGCAGTATTTT.

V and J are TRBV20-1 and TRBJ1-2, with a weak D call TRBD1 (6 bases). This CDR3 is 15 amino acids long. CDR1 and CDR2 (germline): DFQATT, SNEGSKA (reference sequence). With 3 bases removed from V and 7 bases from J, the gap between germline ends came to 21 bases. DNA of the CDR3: TGCAGTGCTAGCCCGTCAGGGGATGAATATAGTGGCTACACCTTC. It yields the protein CSASPSGDEYSGYTF.

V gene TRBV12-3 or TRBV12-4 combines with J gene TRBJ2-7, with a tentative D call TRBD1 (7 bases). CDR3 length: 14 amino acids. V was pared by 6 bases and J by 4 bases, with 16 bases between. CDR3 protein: CASRIQGGHYEQYF. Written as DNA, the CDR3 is TGTGCCAGCAGAATTCAGGGGGGCCATTACGAGCAGTACTTC.

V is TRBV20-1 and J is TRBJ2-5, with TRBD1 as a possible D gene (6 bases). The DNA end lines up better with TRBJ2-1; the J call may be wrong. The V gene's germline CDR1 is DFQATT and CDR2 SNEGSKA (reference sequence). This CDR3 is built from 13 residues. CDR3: CSAHPTGFNEQFF. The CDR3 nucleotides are TGCAGTGCCCATCCTACAGGGTTCAATGAGCAGTTCTTC.

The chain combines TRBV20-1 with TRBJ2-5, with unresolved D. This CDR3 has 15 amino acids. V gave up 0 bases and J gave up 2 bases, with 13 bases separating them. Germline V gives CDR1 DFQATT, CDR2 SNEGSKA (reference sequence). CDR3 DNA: TGCAGTGCTAGAGACGCCTATCTGGATCAAGAGACCCAGTACTTC. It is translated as CSARDAYLDQETQYF.

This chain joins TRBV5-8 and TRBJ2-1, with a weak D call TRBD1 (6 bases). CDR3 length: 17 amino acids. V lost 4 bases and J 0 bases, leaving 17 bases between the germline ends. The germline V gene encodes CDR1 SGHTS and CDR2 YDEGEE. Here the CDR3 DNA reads TGTGCCAGCAGCCAACAGTGGGGGCAGTTCTCCTACAATGAGCAGTTCTTC. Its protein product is CASSQQWGQFSYNEQFF.

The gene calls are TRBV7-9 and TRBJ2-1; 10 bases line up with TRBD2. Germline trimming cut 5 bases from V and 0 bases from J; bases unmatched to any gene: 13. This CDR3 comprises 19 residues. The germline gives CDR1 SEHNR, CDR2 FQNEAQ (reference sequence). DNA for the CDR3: TGTGCCAGCAGCCCGACAGATAGCGGGGGGCCGAGCTCCTACAATGAGCAGTTCTTC. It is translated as CASSPTDSGGPSSYNEQFF. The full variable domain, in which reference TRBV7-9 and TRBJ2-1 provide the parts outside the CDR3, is DTGVSQNPRHKITKRGQNVTFRCDPISEHNRLYWYRQTLGQGPEFLTYFQNEAQLEKSRLLSDRFSAERPKGSFSTLEIQRTEQGDSAMYLCASSPTDSGGPSSYNEQFFGPGTRLTVL.

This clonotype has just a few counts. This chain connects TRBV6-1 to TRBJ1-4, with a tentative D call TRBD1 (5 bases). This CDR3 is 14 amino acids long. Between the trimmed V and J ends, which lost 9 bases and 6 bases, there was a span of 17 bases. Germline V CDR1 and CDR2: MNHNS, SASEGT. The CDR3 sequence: CASLPGLSYEKLFF. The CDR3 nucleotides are TGTGCCAGTCTCCCGGGACTATCCTATGAAAAACTGTTTTTT.

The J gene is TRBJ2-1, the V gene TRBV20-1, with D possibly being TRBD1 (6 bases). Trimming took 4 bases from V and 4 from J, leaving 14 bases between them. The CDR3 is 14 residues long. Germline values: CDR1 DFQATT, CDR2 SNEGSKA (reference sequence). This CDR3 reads CSATGTQDYNEQFF. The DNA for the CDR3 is TGCAGTGCTACCGGGACACAAGATTACAATGAGCAGTTCTTC.

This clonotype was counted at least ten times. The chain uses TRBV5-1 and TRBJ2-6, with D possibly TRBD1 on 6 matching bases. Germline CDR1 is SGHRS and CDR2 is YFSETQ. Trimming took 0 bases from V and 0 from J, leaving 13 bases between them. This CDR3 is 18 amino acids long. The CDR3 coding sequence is TGCGCCAGCAGCTTGGTTCAGGGGCCAAGCTCTGGGGCCAACGTCCTGACTTTC. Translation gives CASSLVQGPSSGANVLTF.

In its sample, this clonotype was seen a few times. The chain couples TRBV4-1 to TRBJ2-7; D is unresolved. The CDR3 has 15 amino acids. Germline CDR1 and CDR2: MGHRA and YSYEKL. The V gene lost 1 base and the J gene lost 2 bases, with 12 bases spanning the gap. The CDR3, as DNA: TGCGCCAGCAGCCAAGTTCCCGGGCAGACCTACGAGCAGTACTTC. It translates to CASSQVPGQTYEQYF.

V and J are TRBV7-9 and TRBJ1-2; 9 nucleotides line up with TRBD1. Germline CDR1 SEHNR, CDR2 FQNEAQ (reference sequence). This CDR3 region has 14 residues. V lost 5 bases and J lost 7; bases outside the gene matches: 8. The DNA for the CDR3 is TGTGCCAGCAGCAACACAGGGGGCGAAGGTGGCTACACCTTC. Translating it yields CASSNTGGEGGYTF.

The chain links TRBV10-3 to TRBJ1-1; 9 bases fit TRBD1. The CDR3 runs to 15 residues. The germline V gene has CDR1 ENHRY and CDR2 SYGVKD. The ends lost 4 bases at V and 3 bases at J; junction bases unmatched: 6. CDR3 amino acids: CAISAVQGADTEAFF. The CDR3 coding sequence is TGTGCCATCAGTGCGGTACAGGGGGCGGACACTGAAGCTTTCTTT.

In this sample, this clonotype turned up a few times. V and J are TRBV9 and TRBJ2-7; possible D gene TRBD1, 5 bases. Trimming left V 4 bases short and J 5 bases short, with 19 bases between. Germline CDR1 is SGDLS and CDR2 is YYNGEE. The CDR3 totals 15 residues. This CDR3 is CASSQGLGFVDEQYF. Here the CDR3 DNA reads TGTGCCAGCAGCCAGGGATTAGGGTTTGTGGACGAGCAGTACTTC.

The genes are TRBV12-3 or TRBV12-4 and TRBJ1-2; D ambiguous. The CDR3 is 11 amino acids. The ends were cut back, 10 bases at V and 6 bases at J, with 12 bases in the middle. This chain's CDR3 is CATRNHNGYTF. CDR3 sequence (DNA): TGTGCCACCCGAAACCACAATGGCTACACCTTC.

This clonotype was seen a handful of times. The CDR3 DNA is TGTGCCACCAGTGATTTGTTGCAGGGATCGGCTTTCTTT. It specifies CATSDLLQGSAFF. This sequence joins TRBV24-1 and TRBJ1-1, with D possibly TRBD1 on 5 matching bases. The CDR3 covers 13 residues. Germline CDR1 reads KGHDR; CDR2 reads SFDVKD. The ends were cut back, 0 bases at V and 11 bases at J, with 12 bases in the middle.

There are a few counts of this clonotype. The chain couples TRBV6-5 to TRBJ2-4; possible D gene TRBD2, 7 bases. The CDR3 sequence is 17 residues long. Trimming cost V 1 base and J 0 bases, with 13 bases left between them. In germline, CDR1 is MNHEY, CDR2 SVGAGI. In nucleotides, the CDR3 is TGTGCCAGCAGTTACTTAGGGGGGGGTTTAGCCAAAAACATTCAGTACTTC. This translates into CASSYLGGGLAKNIQYF.

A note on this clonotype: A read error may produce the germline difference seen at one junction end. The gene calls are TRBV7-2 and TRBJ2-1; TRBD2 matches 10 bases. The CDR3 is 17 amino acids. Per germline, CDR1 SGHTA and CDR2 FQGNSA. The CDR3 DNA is TGTGCCAGCAGCTTAGGACTAGCGGGCCCCTCCTACAACGAGCAGTTCTTC. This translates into CASSLGLAGPSYNEQFF.

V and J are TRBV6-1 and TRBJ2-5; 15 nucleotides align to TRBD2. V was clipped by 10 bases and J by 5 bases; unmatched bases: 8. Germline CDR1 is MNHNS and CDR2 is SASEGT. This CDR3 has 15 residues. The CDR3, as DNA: TGTGCCATCCTGGGACTAGCGGGAGGTTTGGAGACCCAGTACTTC. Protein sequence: CAILGLAGGLETQYF.

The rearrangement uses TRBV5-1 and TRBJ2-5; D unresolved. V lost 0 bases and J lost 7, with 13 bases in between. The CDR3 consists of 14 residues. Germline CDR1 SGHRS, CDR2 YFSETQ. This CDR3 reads CASSLDGISGTQYF. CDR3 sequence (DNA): TGCGCCAGCAGCTTGGATGGGATTTCCGGGACCCAGTACTTC.

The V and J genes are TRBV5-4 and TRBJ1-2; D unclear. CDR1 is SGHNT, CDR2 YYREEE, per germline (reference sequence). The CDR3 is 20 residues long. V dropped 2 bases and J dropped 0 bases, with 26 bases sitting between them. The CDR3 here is CASSFGLTETHRSPNYGYTF. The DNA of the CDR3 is TGTGCCAGCAGCTTCGGGCTCACAGAAACCCACCGATCGCCTAACTATGGCTACACCTTC. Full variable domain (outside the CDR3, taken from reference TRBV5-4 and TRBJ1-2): ETGVTQSPTHLIKTRGQQVTLRCSSQSGHNTVSWYQQALGQGPQFIFQYYREEENGRGNFPPRFSGLQFPNYSSELNVNALELDDSALYLCASSFGLTETHRSPNYGYTFGSGTRLTVV.

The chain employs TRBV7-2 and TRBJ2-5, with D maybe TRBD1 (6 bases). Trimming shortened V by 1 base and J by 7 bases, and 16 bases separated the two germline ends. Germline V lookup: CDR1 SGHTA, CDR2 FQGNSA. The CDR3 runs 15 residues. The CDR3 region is CASSLDRVTLGTQYF. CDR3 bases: TGTGCCAGCAGCTTAGACAGGGTTACTCTTGGGACCCAGTACTTC.

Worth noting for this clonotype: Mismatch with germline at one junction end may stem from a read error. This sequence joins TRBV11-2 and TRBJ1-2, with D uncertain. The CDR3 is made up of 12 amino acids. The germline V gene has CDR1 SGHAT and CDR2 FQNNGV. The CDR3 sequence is CASSYDPTVLHF. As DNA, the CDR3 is TGTGCCAGCAGCTATGACCCTACAGTTCTCCACTTC.

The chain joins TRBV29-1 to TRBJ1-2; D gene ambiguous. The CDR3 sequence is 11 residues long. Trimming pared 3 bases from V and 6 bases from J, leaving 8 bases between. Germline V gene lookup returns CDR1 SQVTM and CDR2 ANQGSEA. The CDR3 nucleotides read TGCAGCGTTGAGGGCTTTCATGGCTACACCTTC. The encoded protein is CSVEGFHGYTF.

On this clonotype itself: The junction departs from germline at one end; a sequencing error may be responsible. The chain's CDR3 is CASSDYGRGYDNKQFF. CDR3 bases: TGTGCCAGCAGTGATTATGGCAGGGGGTATGACAATAAGCAGTTCTTC. The chain recombines TRBV2 with TRBJ2-5, with 7 bases matching TRBD1. TRBJ2-1 explains the end of the DNA better; the J call may be wrong. Per germline, CDR1 SNHLY and CDR2 FYNNEI. The CDR3 consists of 16 residues.